This T cell receptor (beta chain) was profiled in a study of blood T cells in healthy people across ages. Study in general: With template switching, about one barcoded beta molecule was captured per two T cells.

Then a second PCR, running roughly 7 to 11 cycles, was carried out with a sample-barcoded 5' primer and a J-beta primer mix. One entry per CDR3 protein results from TCRdb running MiXCR on the 5' RACE reads. The sample shows almost 1 million distinct CDR3 sequences, roughly half of them seen only once. The sample holds a few counts of this clonotype. The CDR3 loop spans 15 amino acids. V was pared by 3 bases and J by 4 bases, with 4 bases of the junction left unmatched. V and J are TRBV12-3 or TRBV12-4 and TRBJ2-2, with TRBD1 identical over 8 bases. The TCR comes from a woman aged 55-69 years in good health. The sequencing sample was made of blood. The CDR3 spells CASSFPQGGTGELFF. CDR3 nucleotides: TGTGCCAGCAGTTTCCCACAGGGGGGCACCGGGGAGCTGTTTTTT.